The rows below give T cell receptor beta chains drawn from one sample of a study of CD8+CD57+ T cells in acquired aplastic anemia. TCRdb re-derived calls from the reads in MiXCR, one entry per CDR3 protein. The sample shows about 190,000 distinct CDR3 sequences, 50% to 55% of them seen only once. The sequenced sample was sorted CD4+, CD8+, or CD8+CD57+ T cells (not recorded which) from PBMCs. These receptor sequences come from a human donor in good health, serving as a control. The CDR3 runs from the conserved cysteine through the conserved F or W. D genes are given only for firm matches. The size entry is marked missing in some rows and otherwise reads once, few, many or a size class.

J,V,D,size,DNA,CDR3
TRBJ2-2,TRBV7-9,TRBD1,NA,TGTGCCAGCAGCCCAGCGACAGGGGGTGGCGGGGAGCTGTTTTTT,CASSPATGGGGELFF
TRBJ2-2,TRBV6-5,NA,many,TGTGCCAGCAGTTTGGAGAGCACCGGGGAGCTGTTTTTT,CASSLESTGELFF
TRBJ1-2,TRBV2,NA,NA,TGTGCCAGCATTGGCCAGGGAGACTATGGCTACACCTTC,CASIGQGDYGYTF
TRBJ2-5,TRBV28,NA,NA,TGTGCCACCCTGGGACCGTGGCAAGAGACCCAGTACTTC,CATLGPWQETQYF
TRBJ1-2,TRBV28,NA,many,TGTGCCAGCATAGACGGGGCTGGCTACACCTTC,CASIDGAGYTF
TRBJ2-7,TRBV29-1,TRBD1,few,TGCAGCGCCGGGACAGTCAGCTACGAGCAGTACTTC,CSAGTVSYEQYF
TRBJ2-3,TRBV7-6,NA,many,TGTGCCAGCAGCCGGGAGTGGACTAGCACAGATACGCAGTATTTT,CASSREWTSTDTQYF
TRBJ2-3,TRBV20-1,TRBD1,NA,TGCAGTGCTAGCGGGACAGGGGCAGATACGCAGTATTTT,CSASGTGADTQYF
TRBJ2-6,TRBV18,TRBD1,NA,TGTGCCAGCTCCCAAACAGGGACAGCCATCTCTCGGGCCAACGTCCTGACTTTC,CASSQTGTAISRANVLTF
TRBJ2-3,TRBV11-2,TRBD2,many,TGTGCCAGCAGCTTAAGGCTAGCGGATACCACAGATACGCAGTATTTT,CASSLRLADTTDTQYF
TRBJ1-1,TRBV2,TRBD1,NA,TGTGCCAGCAGGGGGACAGGGAGAAACACTGAAGCTTTCTTT,CASRGTGRNTEAFF
TRBJ1-2,TRBV20-1,NA,NA,TGCAGTGCTAGAACAACAGGGAACTATAGCTACGCCTTC,CSARTTGNYSYAF
TRBJ1-6,TRBV5-1,NA,NA,TGCGCCAGCAGCTTGAATACAGGGAAAAATTCACCCCTCCACTTT,CASSLNTGKNSPLHF
TRBJ2-7,TRBV19,TRBD2,few,TGTGCCACTAGCGGGAGAACCCACGAGCAGTACTTC,CATSGRTHEQYF
TRBJ1-1,TRBV11-2,TRBD1,NA,TGTGCCAGCAGCTTAGAAGGGACAGGATACGGTACTTTCTTT,CASSLEGTGYGTFF
TRBJ2-3,TRBV19,NA,many,TGTGCCAGCTACAGGGAGAGGATTCGCACAGATACGCAGTATTTT,CASYRERIRTDTQYF
TRBJ1-5,TRBV28,TRBD1,few,TGTGCCAGCAGTTCGTGGACAGGACTTAATCAGCCCCAGCATTTT,CASSSWTGLNQPQHF
TRBJ2-7,TRBV5-1,TRBD2,many,TGCGCCAGCAGCTCTGCCTCTAGCGGGACCTACGAGCAGTACTTC,CASSSASSGTYEQYF
TRBJ1-1,TRBV12-3/TRBV12-4,NA,NA,TGTGCCAGCAGTTTAGCTGGTGGAGGCATGAACACTGAAGCTTTCTTT,CASSLAGGGMNTEAFF
TRBJ2-5,TRBV12-3/TRBV12-4,NA,NA,TGTGCCAGCAGTTTATACCCAGGAATCTATGGCTACACCTTCCAAGAGACCCAGTACTTC,CASSLYPGIYGYTFQETQYF
TRBJ2-5,TRBV9,TRBD1,NA,TGTGCCAGCAGCGGGGACAGGGGCTGGGAGACCCAGTACTTC,CASSGDRGWETQYF
TRBJ2-1,TRBV10-1,TRBD2,NA,TGCGCCAGCAGTCTAACCGGGACTAGGGGCCCTCACAATGAGCAGTTCTTC,CASSLTGTRGPHNEQFF
TRBJ2-3,TRBV5-1,NA,many,TGCGCCAGCAGCTGGAGCACAGATACGCAGTATTTT,CASSWSTDTQYF
TRBJ2-7,TRBV2,NA,NA,TGTGCCAGCAGTAAACAGGGTCTTCCTCTCGAGCAGTACTTC,CASSKQGLPLEQYF
TRBJ2-5,TRBV6-4,TRBD1,NA,TGTGCCAGCAGTCCTGCAGGGGGCCAAAATCAGCCCCAGTACTTC,CASSPAGGQNQPQYF
TRBJ1-4,TRBV7-9,TRBD1,many,TGTGCCAGCAGCCTCGGACAGGGGCGAACAACTAATGAAAAACTGTTTTTT,CASSLGQGRTTNEKLFF
TRBJ2-7,TRBV20-1,TRBD1,many,TGCAGTGCTAGCGGGACAGGGGTCTCCTACGAGCAGTACTTC,CSASGTGVSYEQYF
TRBJ2-6,TRBV3-1,TRBD1,NA,TGTGCCAGCAGCCTCATCGACAGGGTAAGCTCTGGGGCCAACGTCCTGACTTTC,CASSLIDRVSSGANVLTF
TRBJ2-3,TRBV5-4,TRBD2,few,TGTGCCAGCAGCTTGGGGGGGGGGGCGGGGGGCAGGGATACGCAGTATTTT,CASSLGGGAGGRDTQYF